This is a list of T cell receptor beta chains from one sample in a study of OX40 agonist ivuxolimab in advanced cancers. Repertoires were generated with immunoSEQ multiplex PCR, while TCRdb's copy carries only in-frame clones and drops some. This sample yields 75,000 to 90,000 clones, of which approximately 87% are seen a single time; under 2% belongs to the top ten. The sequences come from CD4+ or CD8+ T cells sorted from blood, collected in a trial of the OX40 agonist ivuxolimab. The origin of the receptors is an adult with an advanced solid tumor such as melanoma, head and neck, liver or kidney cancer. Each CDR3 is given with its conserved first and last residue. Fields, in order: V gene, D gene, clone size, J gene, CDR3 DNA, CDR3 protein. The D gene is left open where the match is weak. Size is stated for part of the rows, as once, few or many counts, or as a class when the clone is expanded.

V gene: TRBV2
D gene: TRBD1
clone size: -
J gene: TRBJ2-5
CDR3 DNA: TGTGCCAGCAGGGGTGGGACAGGGGTTTGGGAGACCCAGTACTTC
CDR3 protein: CASRGGTGVWETQYF

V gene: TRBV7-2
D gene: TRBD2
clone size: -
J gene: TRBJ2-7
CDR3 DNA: TGTGCCAGCAGCTTTACCGGGACTAGTGCATCCTACGAGCAGTACTTC
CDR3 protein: CASSFTGTSASYEQYF

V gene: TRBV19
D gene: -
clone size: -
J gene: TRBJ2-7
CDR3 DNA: TGTGCCAGTAGCCCTACAGGAACTTTCCTCTCCTACGAGCAGTACTTC
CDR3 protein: CASSPTGTFLSYEQYF

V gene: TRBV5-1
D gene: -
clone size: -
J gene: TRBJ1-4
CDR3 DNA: TGCGCCAGCAGCTTGTCAGCAACTAATGAAAAACTGTTTTTT
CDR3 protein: CASSLSATNEKLFF

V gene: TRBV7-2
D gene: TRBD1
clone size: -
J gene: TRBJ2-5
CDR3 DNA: TGTGCCAGCAGCCGGTCGGGACAGGGAGGGGAGACCCAGTACTTC
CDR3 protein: CASSRSGQGGETQYF

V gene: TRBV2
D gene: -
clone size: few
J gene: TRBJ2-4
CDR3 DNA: TGTGCCAGCACTGCCCGGGGCCTAGCCAAAAACATTCAGTACTTC
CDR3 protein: CASTARGLAKNIQYF

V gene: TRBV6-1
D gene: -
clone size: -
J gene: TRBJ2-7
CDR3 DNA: TGTGCCAGCAGGAAGGAGGTACGGGCCTACGAGCAGTACTTC
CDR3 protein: CASRKEVRAYEQYF

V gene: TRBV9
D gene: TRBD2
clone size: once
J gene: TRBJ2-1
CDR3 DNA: TGTGCCAGCAGCGTAGTTAAGGGAGGGTACAATGAGCAGTTCTTC
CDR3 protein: CASSVVKGGYNEQFF

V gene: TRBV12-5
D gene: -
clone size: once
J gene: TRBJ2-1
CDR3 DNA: TGTGCTAGTCAGTTAGAGGGATCTGAGAATGAGCAGTTCTTC
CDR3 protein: CASQLEGSENEQFF

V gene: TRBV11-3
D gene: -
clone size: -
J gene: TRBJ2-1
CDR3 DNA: TGTGCCAGCAGCTCCCCCGGGACTTGGTCCAATGAGCAGTTCTTC
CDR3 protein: CASSSPGTWSNEQFF

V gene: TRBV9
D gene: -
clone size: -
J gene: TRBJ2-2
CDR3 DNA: TGTGCCAGCAGCCTCCAGGGTGGGAATGGCGGGGAGCTGTTTTTT
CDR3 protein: CASSLQGGNGGELFF

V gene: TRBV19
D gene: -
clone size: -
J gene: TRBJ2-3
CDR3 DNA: TGTGCCAGTAGTTCGGGGGACGCCGTAGCCACAGATACGCAGTATTTT
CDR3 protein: CASSSGDAVATDTQYF

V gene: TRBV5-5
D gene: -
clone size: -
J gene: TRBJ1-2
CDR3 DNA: TGTGCCAGCAGCTTGGTAGGAGGGCGCTATGGCTACACCTTC
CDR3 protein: CASSLVGGRYGYTF

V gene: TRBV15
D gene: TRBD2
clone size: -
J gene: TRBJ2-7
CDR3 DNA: TGTGCCACCAGCAGAGAACAGGCGGGAGAAAGGGACTACGAGCAGTACTTC
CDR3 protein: CATSREQAGERDYEQYF

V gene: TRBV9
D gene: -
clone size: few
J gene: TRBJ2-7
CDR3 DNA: TGTGCCAGCAGCGTAGGCGAGGGGTTCTACGAGCAGTACTTC
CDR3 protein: CASSVGEGFYEQYF

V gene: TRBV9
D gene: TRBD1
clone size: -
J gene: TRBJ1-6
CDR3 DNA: TGTGCCAGCAGCGCCCAGCTTCCAGGGGGTGCCGGGACAGGGACTTCACCCCTCCACTTT
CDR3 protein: CASSAQLPGGAGTGTSPLHF

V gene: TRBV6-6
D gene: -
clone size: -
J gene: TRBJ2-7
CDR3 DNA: TGTGCCAGCAGTTACTTCTGGGGGGAGCAGTACTTC
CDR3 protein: CASSYFWGEQYF

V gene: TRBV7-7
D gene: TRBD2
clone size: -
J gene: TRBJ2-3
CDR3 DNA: TGTGCCAGCAGCTTGGGGACTGGCGGGAGGGACACAGATACGCAGTATTTT
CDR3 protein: CASSLGTGGRDTDTQYF

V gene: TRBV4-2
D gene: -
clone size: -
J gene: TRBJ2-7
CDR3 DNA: TGTGCCAGCAGCCACCCAGGGGGGTCGGACGAGCAGTACTTC
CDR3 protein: CASSHPGGSDEQYF

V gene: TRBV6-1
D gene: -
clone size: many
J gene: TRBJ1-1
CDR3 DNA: TGTGCCAGCAGTGAAATAACGGACACTGAAGCTTTCTTT
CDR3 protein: CASSEITDTEAFF

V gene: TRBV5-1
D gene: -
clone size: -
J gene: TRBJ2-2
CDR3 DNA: TGCGCCAGCAGCTTGGAATGGGGGCAGAACACCGGGGAGCTGTTTTTT
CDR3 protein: CASSLEWGQNTGELFF

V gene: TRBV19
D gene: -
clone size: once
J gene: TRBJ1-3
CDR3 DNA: TGTGCCAGTAGTATACCTGGAAACACCATATATTTT
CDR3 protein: CASSIPGNTIYF

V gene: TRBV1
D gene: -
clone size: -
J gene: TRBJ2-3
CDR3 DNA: TGCACCAGCAGCCAAGACGGGCGGGACACAGATACGCAGTATTTT
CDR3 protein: CTSSQDGRDTDTQYF

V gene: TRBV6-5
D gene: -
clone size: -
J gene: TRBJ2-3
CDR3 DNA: TGTGCCAGCACGAGGGGTGATACGCAGTATTTT
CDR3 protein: CASTRGDTQYF

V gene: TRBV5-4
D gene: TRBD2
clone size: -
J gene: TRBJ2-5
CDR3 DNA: TGTGCCAGCAGCTTGAGACTAGCGGGAGAAGAGACCCAGTACTTC
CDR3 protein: CASSLRLAGEETQYF

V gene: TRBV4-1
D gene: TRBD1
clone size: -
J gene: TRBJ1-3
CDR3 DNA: TGCGCCAGCAGCCAAGGGCGGGACAGTTCTGGAAACACCATATATTTT
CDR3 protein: CASSQGRDSSGNTIYF

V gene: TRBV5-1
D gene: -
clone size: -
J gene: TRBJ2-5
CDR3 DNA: TGCGCCAGCGGCTACCTCCAAGAGACCCAGTACTTC
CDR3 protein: CASGYLQETQYF

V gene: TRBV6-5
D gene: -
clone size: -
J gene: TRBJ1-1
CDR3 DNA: TGTGCCAGCAGTTACTCGATGGCGGGGAACACTGAAGCTTTCTTT
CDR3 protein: CASSYSMAGNTEAFF

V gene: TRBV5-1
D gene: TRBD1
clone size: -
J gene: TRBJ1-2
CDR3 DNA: TGCGCCAGCAGCTTGGGACAGGGTAATGGCTACACCTTC
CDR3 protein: CASSLGQGNGYTF

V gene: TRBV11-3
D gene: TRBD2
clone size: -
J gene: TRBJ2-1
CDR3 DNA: TGTGCCAGCAGCTCCCGGCGGGGGGATCGGAGACTCAATGAGCAGTTCTTC
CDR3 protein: CASSSRRGDRRLNEQFF

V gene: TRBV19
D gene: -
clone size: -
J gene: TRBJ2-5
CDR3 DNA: TGTGCCAACCTAGCCCGGGGTATTGGTGAGACCCAGTACTTC
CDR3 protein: CANLARGIGETQYF

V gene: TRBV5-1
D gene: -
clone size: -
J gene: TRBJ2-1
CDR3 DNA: TGCGCCAGCAGCTTGGCCGAAAGAGGGGCTTATGAGCAGTTCTTC
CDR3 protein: CASSLAERGAYEQFF

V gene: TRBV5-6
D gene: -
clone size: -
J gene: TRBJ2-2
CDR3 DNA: TGTGCCAGCAGCTTGGCCTTGGGGGCCACCGGGGAGCTGTTTTTT
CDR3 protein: CASSLALGATGELFF